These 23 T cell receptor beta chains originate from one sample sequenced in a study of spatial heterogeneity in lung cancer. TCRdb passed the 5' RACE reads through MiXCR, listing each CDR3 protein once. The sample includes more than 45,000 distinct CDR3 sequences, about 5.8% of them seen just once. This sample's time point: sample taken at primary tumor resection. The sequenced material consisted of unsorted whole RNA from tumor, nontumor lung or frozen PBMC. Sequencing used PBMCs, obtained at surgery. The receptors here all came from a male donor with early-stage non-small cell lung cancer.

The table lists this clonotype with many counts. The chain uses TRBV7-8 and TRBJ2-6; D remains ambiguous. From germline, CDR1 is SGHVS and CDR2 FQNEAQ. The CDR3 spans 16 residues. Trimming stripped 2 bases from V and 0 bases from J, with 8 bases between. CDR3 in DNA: TGTGCCAGCAGCTTACCGCGGCGCTCTGGGGCCAACGTCCTGACTTTC. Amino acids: CASSLPRRSGANVLTF.

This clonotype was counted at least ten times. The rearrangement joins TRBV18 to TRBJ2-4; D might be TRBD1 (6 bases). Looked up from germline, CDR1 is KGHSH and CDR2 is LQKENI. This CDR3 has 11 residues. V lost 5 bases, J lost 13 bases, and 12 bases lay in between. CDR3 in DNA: TGTGCCAGCTCAGGACCGGGACAACAGTACTTC. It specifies CASSGPGQQYF.

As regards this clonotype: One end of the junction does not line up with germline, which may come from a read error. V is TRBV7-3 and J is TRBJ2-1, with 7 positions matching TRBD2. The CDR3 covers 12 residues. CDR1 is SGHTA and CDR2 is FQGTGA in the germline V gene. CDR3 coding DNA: TGTGCCAGCAGCTTAACCGGGCTAGCGGCATCCTTC. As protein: CASSLTGLAASF.

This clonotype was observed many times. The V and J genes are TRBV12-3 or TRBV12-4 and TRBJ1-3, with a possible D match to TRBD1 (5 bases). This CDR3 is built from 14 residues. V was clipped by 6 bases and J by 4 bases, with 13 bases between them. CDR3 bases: TGTGCCAGCAGCTCCGGGAGGGGAGGAAACACCATATATTTT. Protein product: CASSSGRGGNTIYF.

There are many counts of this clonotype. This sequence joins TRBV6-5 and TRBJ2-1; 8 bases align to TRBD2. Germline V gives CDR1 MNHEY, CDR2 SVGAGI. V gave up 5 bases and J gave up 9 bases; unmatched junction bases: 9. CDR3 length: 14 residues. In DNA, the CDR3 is TGTGCCAGCAGTGTCGGGACTAGTGATATTGAGCAGTTCTTC. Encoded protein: CASSVGTSDIEQFF.

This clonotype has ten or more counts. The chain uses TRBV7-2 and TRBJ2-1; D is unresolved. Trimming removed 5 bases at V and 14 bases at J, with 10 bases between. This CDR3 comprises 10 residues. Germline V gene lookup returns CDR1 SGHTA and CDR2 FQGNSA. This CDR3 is CASSPSREFF. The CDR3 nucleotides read TGTGCCAGCAGCCCCAGTAGGGAGTTCTTC.

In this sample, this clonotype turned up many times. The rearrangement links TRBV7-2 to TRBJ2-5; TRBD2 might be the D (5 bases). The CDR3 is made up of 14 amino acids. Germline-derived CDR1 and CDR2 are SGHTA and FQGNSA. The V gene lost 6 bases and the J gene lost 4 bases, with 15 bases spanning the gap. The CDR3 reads CASSRGGVGETQYF. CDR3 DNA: TGTGCCAGCAGTCGGGGTGGGGTAGGAGAGACCCAGTACTTC.

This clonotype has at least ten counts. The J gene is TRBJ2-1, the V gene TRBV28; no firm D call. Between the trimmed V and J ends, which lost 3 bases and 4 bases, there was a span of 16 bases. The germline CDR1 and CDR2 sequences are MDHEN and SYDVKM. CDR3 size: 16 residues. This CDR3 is CASSLRDFRGYNEQFF. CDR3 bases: TGTGCCAGCAGTTTGAGAGACTTCCGAGGTTACAATGAGCAGTTCTTC.

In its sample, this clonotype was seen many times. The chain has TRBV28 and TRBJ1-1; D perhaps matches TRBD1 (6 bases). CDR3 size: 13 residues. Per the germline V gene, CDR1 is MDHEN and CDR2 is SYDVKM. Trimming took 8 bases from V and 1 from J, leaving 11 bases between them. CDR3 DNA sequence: TGTGCCAGCCCAGGGGAGGGGAACACTGAAGCTTTCTTT. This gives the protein CASPGEGNTEAFF. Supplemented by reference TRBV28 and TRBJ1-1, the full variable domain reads DVKVTQSSRYLVKRTGEKVFLECVQDMDHENMFWYRQDPGLGLRLIYFSYDVKMKEKGDIPEGYSVSREKKERFSLILESASTNQTSMYLCASPGEGNTEAFFGQGTRLTVV.

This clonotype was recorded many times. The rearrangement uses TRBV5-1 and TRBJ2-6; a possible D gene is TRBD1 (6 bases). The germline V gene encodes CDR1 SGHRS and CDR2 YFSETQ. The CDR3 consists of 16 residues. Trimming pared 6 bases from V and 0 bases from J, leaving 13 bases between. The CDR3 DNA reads TGCGCCAGCACCCCGACAGGAACCTCTGGGGCCAACGTCCTGACTTTC. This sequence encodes CASTPTGTSGANVLTF. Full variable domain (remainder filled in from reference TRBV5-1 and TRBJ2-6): KAGVTQTPRYLIKTRGQQVTLSCSPISGHRSVSWYQQTPGQGLQFLFEYFSETQRNKGNFPGRFSGRQFSNSRSEMNVSTLELGDSALYLCASTPTGTSGANVLTFGAGSRLTVL.

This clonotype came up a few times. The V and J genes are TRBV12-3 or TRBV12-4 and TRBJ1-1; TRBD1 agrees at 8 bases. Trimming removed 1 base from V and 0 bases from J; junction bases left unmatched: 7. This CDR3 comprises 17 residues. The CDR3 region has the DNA TGTGCCAGCAGTTTAGTTCGGACAGGGACTCTGAACACTGAAGCTTTCTTT. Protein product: CASSLVRTGTLNTEAFF.

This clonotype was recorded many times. DNA of the CDR3: TGTGCCAGCAGCCCCGGGACATTTCCCTACGAGCAGTACTTC. Residues: CASSPGTFPYEQYF. The gene calls are TRBV7-9 and TRBJ2-7; D is perhaps TRBD1 (6 bases). Germline V gene lookup returns CDR1 SEHNR and CDR2 FQNEAQ (reference sequence). There are 14 residues in the CDR3. V was shortened by 5 bases and J by 2 bases, with 13 bases between the two germline ends.

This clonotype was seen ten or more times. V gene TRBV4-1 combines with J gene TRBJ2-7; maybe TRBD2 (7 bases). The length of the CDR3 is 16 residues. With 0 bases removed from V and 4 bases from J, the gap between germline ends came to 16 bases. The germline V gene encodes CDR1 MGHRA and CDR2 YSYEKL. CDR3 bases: TGCGCCAGCAGCCAAGATCTTCCAGGGGAGGGGTACGAGCAGTACTTC. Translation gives CASSQDLPGEGYEQYF.

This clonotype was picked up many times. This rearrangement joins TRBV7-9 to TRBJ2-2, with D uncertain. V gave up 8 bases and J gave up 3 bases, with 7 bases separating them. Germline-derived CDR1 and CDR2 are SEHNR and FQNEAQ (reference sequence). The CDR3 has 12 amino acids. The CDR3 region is CASSPHTGELFF. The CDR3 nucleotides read TGTGCCAGCTCCCCACACACCGGGGAGCTGTTTTTT.

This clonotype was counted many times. As DNA, the CDR3 is TGTGCCAGCAGTTTCCTGGACAGGACCTACGAGCAGTACTTC. Residues: CASSFLDRTYEQYF. The gene calls are TRBV28 and TRBJ2-7, with TRBD1 matching over 7 bases. The germline V gene has CDR1 MDHEN and CDR2 SYDVKM. This CDR3 has 14 amino acids. V lost 3 bases, J lost 2 bases, and 4 bases stayed unmatched.

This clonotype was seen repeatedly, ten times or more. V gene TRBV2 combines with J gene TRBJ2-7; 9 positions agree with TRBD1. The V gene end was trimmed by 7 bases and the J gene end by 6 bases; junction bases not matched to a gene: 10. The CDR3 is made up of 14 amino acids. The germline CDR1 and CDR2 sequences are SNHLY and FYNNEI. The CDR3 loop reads CASNQQGASVEQYF. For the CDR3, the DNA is TGTGCCAGCAACCAACAGGGGGCAAGCGTCGAGCAGTACTTC. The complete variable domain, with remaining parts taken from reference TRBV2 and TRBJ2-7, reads EPEVTQTPSHQVTQMGQEVILRCVPISNHLYFYWYRQILGQKVEFLVSFYNNEISEKSEIFDDQFSVERPDGSNFTLKIRSTKLEDSAMYFCASNQQGASVEQYFGPGTRLTVT.

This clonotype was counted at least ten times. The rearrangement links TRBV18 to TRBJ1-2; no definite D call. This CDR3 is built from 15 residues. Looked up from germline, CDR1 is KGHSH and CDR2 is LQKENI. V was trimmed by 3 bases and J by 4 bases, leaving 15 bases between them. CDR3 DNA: TGTGCCAGCTCACCCCGGGAGGGTTTCGCCTATGGCTACACCTTC. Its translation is CASSPREGFAYGYTF.

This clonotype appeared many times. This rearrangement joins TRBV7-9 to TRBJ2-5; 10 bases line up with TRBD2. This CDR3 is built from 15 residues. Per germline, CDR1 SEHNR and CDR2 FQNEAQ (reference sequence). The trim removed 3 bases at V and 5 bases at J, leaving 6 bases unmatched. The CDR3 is CASSFGGLADETQYF. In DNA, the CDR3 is TGTGCCAGCAGCTTCGGTGGACTAGCGGATGAGACCCAGTACTTC.

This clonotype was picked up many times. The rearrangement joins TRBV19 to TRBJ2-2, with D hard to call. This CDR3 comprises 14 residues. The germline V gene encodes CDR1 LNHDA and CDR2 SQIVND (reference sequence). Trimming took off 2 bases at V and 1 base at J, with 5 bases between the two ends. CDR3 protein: CASSIYQNTGELFF. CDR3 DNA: TGTGCCAGTAGTATATATCAGAACACCGGGGAGCTGTTTTTT.

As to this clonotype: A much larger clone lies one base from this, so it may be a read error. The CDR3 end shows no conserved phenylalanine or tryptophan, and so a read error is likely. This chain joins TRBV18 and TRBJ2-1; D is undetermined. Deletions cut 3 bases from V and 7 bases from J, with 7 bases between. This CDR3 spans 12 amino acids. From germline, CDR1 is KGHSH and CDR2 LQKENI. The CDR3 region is CASSPQRNEQFS. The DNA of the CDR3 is TGTGCCAGCTCACCTCAAAGAAATGAGCAGTTCTCC.

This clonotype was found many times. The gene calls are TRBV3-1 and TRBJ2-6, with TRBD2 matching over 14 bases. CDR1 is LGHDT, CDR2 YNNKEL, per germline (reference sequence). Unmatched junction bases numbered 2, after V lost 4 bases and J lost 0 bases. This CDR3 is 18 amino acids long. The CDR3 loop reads CASSRGLAGVSGANVLTF. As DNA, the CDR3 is TGTGCCAGCAGCCGGGGACTAGCGGGAGTCTCTGGGGCCAACGTCCTGACTTTC.

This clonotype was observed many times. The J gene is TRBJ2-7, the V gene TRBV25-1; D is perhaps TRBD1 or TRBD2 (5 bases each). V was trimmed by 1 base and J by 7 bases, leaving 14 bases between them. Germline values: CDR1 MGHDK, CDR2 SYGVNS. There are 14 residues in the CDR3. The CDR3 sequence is CASSELGAGGEQYF. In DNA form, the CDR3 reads TGTGCCAGCAGTGAATTAGGGGCGGGTGGAGAGCAGTACTTC.

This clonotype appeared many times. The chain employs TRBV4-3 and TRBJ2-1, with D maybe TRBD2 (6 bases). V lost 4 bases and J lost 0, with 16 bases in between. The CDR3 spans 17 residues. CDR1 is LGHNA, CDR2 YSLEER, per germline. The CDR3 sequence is CASSPRSAGSSYNEQFF. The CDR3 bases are TGCGCCAGCAGCCCCAGGTCTGCGGGAAGCTCCTACAATGAGCAGTTCTTC.